The next 13 T cell receptor beta chains were all read from a single sample in a study of blood T cell repertoires in COVID-19 (TCRdb year 2020). The library was obtained by the immunoSEQ multiplex PCR assay. TCRdb retrieved this table from immuneACCESS and kept in-frame rearrangements only. Not all clones are present; in checked studies, unresolved V genes account for under half, and no reason is known for the remainder. In this sample the table shows just over 300,000 clones, more than 75% of which occur a single time. Clones ranked in the top ten supply roughly 4% of the sample. The sequenced material came from PBMCs or T cells enriched from blood (not recorded which). The origin of the receptors is a man under 40 who had recovered from COVID-19.

J is TRBJ2-7 and V is TRBV27, with a possible D match to TRBD1 (6 bases). The CDR3 runs to 14 residues. V gave up 6 bases and J gave up 0 bases, with 12 bases separating them. Germline-derived CDR1 and CDR2 are MNHEY and SMNVEV (reference sequence). This CDR3 is CASRPGVSSYEQYF. The CDR3 coding sequence is TGTGCCAGCAGGCCAGGGGTTAGCTCCTACGAGCAGTACTTC.

The chain links TRBV11-3 to TRBJ2-7, with 8 nucleotides matching TRBD1. The CDR3 spans 13 residues. Unmatched junction bases numbered 3, after V lost 5 bases and J lost 3 bases. CDR1 is SGHNT, CDR2 YENEEA, per germline. The CDR3 nucleotides are TGTGCCAGCAGCCAAACAGGGGGCTACGAGCAGTACTTC. Encoded protein: CASSQTGGYEQYF.

The chain recombines TRBV20-1 with TRBJ1-2, with D possibly being TRBD1 (5 bases). Germline CDR1 reads DFQATT; CDR2 reads SNEGSKA (reference sequence). The CDR3 has 11 amino acids. Between the trimmed V and J ends, which lost 6 bases and 4 bases, there was a span of 9 bases. CDR3 DNA sequence: TGCAGTGCCGGGGGTCCCTATGGCTACACCTTC. This sequence encodes CSAGGPYGYTF.

The chain links TRBV15 to TRBJ2-3; perhaps TRBD1 as D (6 bases). Looked up from germline, CDR1 is LNHNV and CDR2 is YYDKDF (reference sequence). The length of the CDR3 is 17 residues. V gave up 2 bases and J gave up 2 bases, with 17 bases separating them. The chain's CDR3 is CATSRPDRNKDTDTQYF. The CDR3 nucleotides read TGTGCCACCAGCAGACCAGACAGGAATAAAGACACAGATACGCAGTATTTT.

The genes are TRBV6-5 and TRBJ2-1; no definite D call. CDR1 and CDR2 from the germline V gene are MNHEY and SVGAGI. The V end was cut by 6 bases, the J end by 5 bases, with 14 bases between. The CDR3 has 14 residues. In DNA form, the CDR3 reads TGTGCCAGCAGCCACGATCACACCGACAATGAGCAGTTCTTC. Residues: CASSHDHTDNEQFF.

The V and J genes are TRBV18 and TRBJ1-5; D possibly corresponds to TRBD1 (6 bases). V was trimmed by 4 bases and J by 5 bases, leaving 15 bases between them. CDR3 length: 15 residues. CDR1 is KGHSH and CDR2 is LQKENI in the germline V gene. The CDR3 bases are TGTGCCAGCTCACGGCCGGGACACCCCGATCAGCCCCAGCATTTT. This sequence encodes CASSRPGHPDQPQHF.

The chain uses TRBV3-1 (or the pseudogene TRBV3-2) and TRBJ2-2, with a tentative D call TRBD2 (6 bases). CDR1 LGHDT and CDR2 YNNKEL come from the germline V gene (reference sequence). This CDR3 has 16 residues. V was pared by 4 bases and J by 5 bases, with 17 bases between. As DNA, the CDR3 is TGTGCCAGCAGCCGAAGGCGCGGGGATTTGACCGGGGAGCTGTTTTTT. Encoded protein: CASSRRRGDLTGELFF.

The CDR3: CAWRTSLRIGELFF. The CDR3 DNA reads as TGTGCCTGGAGAACTAGCCTACGAATAGGGGAGCTGTTTTTT. The chain links TRBV30 to TRBJ2-2; possibly TRBD2 for D (6 bases). The CDR3 runs 14 residues. Germline V CDR1 and CDR2: GTSNPN, SVGIG (reference sequence). Trimming removed 3 bases from V and 8 bases from J, with 16 bases in between.

V and J are TRBV6-1 and TRBJ1-2, with 11 bases aligning to TRBD1. The CDR3 extends over 16 amino acids. V dropped 2 bases and J dropped 9; count of bases not matched to a gene: 11. Germline V CDR1 and CDR2: MNHNS, SASEGT. CDR3 amino acids: CASSESRTGGLYRYTF. The CDR3 nucleotides read TGTGCCAGCAGTGAATCCCGGACAGGGGGCCTGTATCGCTACACCTTC.

DNA for the CDR3: TGTGCCAGCAGCTCATGGACTAGCGGCGGCTCAGATACGCAGTATTTT. Translation gives CASSSWTSGGSDTQYF. V and J are TRBV9 and TRBJ2-3, with 10 bases identical to TRBD2. Trimming at V came to 4 bases and at J to 4 bases, leaving 9 bases not matched to a gene. CDR1 and CDR2 (germline): SGDLS, YYNGEE. CDR3 length equals 16 residues. Complete variable domain (other parts from reference TRBV9 and TRBJ2-3): DSGVTQTPKHLITATGQRVTLRCSPRSGDLSVYWYQQSLDQGLQFLIQYYNGEERAKGNILERFSAQQFPDLHSELNLSSLELGDSALYFCASSSWTSGGSDTQYFGPGTRLTVL.

The chain links TRBV28 to TRBJ1-2; the D gene is possibly TRBD1 (5 bases). The V gene lost 2 bases and the J gene lost 6 bases, with 19 bases spanning the gap. This CDR3 comprises 16 residues. Germline V gene sequence: CDR1 MDHEN, CDR2 SYDVKM. CDR3 region: CASSLRGGVTKDGYTF. CDR3 DNA: TGTGCCAGCAGTTTAAGGGGCGGGGTTACTAAAGATGGCTACACCTTC.

This chain connects TRBV3-1 (or the pseudogene TRBV3-2) to TRBJ2-5; TRBD2 might be the D (5 bases). The CDR3 spans 14 residues. V was shortened by 0 bases and J by 7 bases, with 12 bases between the two germline ends. Germline V gene sequence: CDR1 LGHDT, CDR2 YNNKEL (reference sequence). This chain's CDR3 is CASSQDEGLGTQYF. The CDR3 DNA is TGTGCCAGCAGCCAAGATGAGGGATTGGGGACCCAGTACTTC.

This clone was seen once. The CDR3 reads CASSQRPYEQYF. CDR3 bases: TGTGCCAGCAGCCAGCGCCCCTACGAGCAGTACTTC. The rearrangement links TRBV3-1 (or the pseudogene TRBV3-2) to TRBJ2-7; D gene unclear. This CDR3 spans 12 amino acids. Germline V gene sequence: CDR1 LGHDT, CDR2 YNNKEL (reference sequence). V was trimmed by 3 bases and J by 2 bases, leaving 5 bases between them.